This T cell receptor beta chain was retrieved from a study of blood T cell repertoires in COVID-19. TCRdb's table, derived via immunoSEQ multiplex PCR, lists solely in-frame clones and lacks some. The sample includes approximately 210,000 clones, approximately 84% seen only once; the top ten take 7.8%. The receptor's source is a woman aged 80 or over with COVID-19, enrolled during active disease. Sample: peripheral blood.

The CDR3 region has the DNA TGTGCCAGCAGGGGGAGCGGGGCAGAGACCCAGTACTTC. This translates into CASRGSGAETQYF. V usage is TRBV7-9 and J usage is TRBJ2-5, with TRBD2 identical over 7 bases. CDR1 SEHNR and CDR2 FQNEAQ come from the germline V gene (reference sequence). Germline trimming cut 6 bases from V and 4 bases from J; bases unmatched to any gene: 5. This CDR3 has 13 residues. The full variable domain, in which reference TRBV7-9 and TRBJ2-5 provide the parts outside the CDR3, is DTGVSQNPRHKITKRGQNVTFRCDPISEHNRLYWYRQTLGQGPEFLTYFQNEAQLEKSRLLSDRFSAERPKGSFSTLEIQRTEQGDSAMYLCASRGSGAETQYFGPGTRLLVL.